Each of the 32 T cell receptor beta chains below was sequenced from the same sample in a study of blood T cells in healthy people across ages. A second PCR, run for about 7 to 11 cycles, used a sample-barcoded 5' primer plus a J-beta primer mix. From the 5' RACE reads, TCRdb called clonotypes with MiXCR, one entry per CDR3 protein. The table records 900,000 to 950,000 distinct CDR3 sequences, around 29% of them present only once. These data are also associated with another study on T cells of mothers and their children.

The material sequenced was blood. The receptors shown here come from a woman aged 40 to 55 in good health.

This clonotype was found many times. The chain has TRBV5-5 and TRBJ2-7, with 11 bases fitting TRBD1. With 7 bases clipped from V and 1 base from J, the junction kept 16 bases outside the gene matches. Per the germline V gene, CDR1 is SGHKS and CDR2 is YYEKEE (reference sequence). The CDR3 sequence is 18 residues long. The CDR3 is CASRSKTTGQGASYEQYF. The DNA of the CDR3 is TGTGCCAGCCGTTCGAAGACAACAGGACAGGGGGCATCCTACGAGCAGTACTTC.

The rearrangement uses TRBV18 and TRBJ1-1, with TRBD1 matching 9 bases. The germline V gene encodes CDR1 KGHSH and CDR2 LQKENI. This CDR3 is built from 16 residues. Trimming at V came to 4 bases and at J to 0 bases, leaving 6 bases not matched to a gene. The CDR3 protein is CASSLGQGSLNTEAFF. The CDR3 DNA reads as TGTGCCAGCTCACTGGGACAGGGAAGTTTGAACACTGAAGCTTTCTTT.

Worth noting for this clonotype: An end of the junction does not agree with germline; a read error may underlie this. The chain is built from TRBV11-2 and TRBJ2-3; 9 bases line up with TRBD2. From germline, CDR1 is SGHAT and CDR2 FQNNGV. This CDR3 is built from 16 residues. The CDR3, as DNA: TGTGCCAGTAGCTTAATTCTGGCTAGCGGGGCAGATACGCAGTGTTTT. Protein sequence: CASSLILASGADTQCF.

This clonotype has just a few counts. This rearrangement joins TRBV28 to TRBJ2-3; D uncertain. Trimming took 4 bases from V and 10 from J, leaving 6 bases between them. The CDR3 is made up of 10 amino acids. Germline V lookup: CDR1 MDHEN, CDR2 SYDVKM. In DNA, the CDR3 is TGTGCCAGCAGTTCGGGTCCGCAGTATTTT. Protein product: CASSSGPQYF.

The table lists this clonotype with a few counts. The CDR3 DNA reads as TGTGCCAGCAGTAAACAGGGATACCCTGAAGCTTTCTTT. As protein: CASSKQGYPEAFF. The chain is built from TRBV9 and TRBJ1-1; a weak D match, TRBD1 (6 bases). The CDR3 runs 13 residues. Germline V gene sequence: CDR1 SGDLS, CDR2 YYNGEE. Trimming took 5 bases from V and 6 from J, leaving 14 bases between them.

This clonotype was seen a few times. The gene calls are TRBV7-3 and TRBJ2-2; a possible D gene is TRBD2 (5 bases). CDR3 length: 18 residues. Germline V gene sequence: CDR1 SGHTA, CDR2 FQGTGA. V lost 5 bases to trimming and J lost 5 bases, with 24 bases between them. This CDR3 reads CASSPIPPRARGTGELFF. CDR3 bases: TGTGCCAGCAGCCCAATCCCCCCCCGGGCCAGAGGGACCGGGGAGCTGTTTTTT.

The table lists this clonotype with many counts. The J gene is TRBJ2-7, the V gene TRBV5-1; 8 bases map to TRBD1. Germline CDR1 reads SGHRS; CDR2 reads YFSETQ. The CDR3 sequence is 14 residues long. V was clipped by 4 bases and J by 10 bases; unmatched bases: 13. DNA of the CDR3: TGCGCCAGCAGCGATGACAGGGGCCGACGTGTACAGTACTTC. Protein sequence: CASSDDRGRRVQYF. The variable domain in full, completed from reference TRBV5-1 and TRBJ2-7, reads KAGVTQTPRYLIKTRGQQVTLSCSPISGHRSVSWYQQTPGQGLQFLFEYFSETQRNKGNFPGRFSGRQFSNSRSEMNVSTLELGDSALYLCASSDDRGRRVQYFGPGTRLTVT.

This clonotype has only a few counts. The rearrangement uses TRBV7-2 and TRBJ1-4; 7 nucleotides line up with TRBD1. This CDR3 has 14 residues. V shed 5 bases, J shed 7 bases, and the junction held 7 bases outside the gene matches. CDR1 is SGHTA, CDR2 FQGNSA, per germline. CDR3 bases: TGTGCCAGCAGCCGGGACAGAACAAGTGAAAAACTGTTTTTT. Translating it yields CASSRDRTSEKLFF.

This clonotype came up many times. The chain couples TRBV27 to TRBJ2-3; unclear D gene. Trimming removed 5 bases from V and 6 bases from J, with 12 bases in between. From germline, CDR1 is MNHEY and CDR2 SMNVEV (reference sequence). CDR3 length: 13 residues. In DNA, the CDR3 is TGTGCCAGCAGTCGCCGACGCGGTGATACGCAGTATTTT. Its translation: CASSRRRGDTQYF.

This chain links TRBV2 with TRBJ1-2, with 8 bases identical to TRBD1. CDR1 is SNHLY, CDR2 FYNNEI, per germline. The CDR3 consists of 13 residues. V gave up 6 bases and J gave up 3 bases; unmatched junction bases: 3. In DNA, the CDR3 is TGTGCCAGCAGGATGACAGGGGACTATGGCTACACCTTC. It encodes CASRMTGDYGYTF. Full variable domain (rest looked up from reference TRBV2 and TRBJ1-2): EPEVTQTPSHQVTQMGQEVILRCVPISNHLYFYWYRQILGQKVEFLVSFYNNEISEKSEIFDDQFSVERPDGSNFTLKIRSTKLEDSAMYFCASRMTGDYGYTFGSGTRLTVV.

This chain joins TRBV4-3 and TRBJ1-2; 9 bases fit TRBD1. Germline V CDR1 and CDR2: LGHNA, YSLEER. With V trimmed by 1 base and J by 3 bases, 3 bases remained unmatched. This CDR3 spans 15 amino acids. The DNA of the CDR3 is TGCGCCAGCAGCCAAGTACAGGGGGCTGACTATGGCTACACCTTC. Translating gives CASSQVQGADYGYTF.

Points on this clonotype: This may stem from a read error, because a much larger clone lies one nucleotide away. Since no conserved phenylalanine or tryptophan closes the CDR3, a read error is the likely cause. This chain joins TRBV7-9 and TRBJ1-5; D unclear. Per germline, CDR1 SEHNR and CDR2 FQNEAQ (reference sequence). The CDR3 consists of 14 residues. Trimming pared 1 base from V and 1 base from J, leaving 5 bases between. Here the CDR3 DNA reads TGTGCCAGCAGCTTAGGGCAGAGCAATCAGCCCCAGCATGTT. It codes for CASSLGQSNQPQHV.

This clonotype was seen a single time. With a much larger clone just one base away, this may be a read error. The CDR3 is CASSPPDSNQPRHF. CDR3 DNA: TGCGCCAGCAGCCCTCCGGACAGCAATCAGCCCCGGCATTTT. The chain is built from TRBV4-1 and TRBJ1-5; D perhaps matches TRBD1 (6 bases). Germline CDR1 reads MGHRA; CDR2 reads YSYEKL. The CDR3 extends over 14 amino acids.

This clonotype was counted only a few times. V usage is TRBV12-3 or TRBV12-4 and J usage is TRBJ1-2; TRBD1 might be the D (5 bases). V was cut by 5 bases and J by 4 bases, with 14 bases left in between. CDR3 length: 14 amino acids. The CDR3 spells CASSPRRESYGYTF. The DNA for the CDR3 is TGTGCCAGCAGTCCCCGCAGGGAGTCCTATGGCTACACCTTC.

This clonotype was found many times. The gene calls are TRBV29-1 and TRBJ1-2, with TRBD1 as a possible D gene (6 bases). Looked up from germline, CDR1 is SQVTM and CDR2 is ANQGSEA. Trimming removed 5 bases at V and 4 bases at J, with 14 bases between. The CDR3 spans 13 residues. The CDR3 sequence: CSVRHTGFYGYTF. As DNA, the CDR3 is TGCAGCGTTCGCCATACAGGGTTCTATGGCTACACCTTC.

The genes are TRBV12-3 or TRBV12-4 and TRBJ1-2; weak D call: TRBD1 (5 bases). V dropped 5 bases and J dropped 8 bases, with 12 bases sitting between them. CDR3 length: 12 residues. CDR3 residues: CASSRPGKGYTF. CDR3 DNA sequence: TGTGCCAGCAGTCGGCCAGGGAAAGGCTACACCTTC.

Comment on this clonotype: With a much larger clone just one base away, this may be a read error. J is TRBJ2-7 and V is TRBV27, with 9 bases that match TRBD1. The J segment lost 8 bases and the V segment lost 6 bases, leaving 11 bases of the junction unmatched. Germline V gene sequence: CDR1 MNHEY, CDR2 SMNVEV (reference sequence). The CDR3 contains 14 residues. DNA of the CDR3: TGTGCCAGCAGGAGGGGGACAGGGATCGGCAAGCAGTACTTC. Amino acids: CASRRGTGIGKQYF.

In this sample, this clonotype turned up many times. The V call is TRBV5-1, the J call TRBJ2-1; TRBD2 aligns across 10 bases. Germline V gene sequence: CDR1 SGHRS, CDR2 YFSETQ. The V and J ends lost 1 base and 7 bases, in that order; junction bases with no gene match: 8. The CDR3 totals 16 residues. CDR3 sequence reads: CASSLTFGTSVNEQFF. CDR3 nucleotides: TGCGCCAGCAGCTTGACTTTCGGGACTAGCGTAAATGAGCAGTTCTTC. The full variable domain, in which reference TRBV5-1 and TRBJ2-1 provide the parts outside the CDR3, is KAGVTQTPRYLIKTRGQQVTLSCSPISGHRSVSWYQQTPGQGLQFLFEYFSETQRNKGNFPGRFSGRQFSNSRSEMNVSTLELGDSALYLCASSLTFGTSVNEQFFGPGTRLTVL.

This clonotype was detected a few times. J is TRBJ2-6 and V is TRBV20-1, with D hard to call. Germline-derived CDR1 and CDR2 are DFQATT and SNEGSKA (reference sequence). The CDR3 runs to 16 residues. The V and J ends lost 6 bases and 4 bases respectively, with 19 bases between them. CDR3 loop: CSALRTPVGGANVLTF. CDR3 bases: TGCAGTGCCCTCCGGACCCCTGTTGGCGGGGCCAACGTCCTGACTTTC.

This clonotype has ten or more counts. The CDR3 spells CASSLSIGFDEQYF. The CDR3 region has the DNA TGTGCCAGCAGCTTATCTATCGGTTTCGACGAGCAGTACTTC. The V gene is TRBV7-9, the J gene TRBJ2-7; D ambiguous. Germline V gene data show CDR1 as SEHNR and CDR2 as FQNEAQ (reference sequence). The CDR3 totals 14 residues. V lost 2 bases, J lost 5 bases, and 13 bases lay in between.

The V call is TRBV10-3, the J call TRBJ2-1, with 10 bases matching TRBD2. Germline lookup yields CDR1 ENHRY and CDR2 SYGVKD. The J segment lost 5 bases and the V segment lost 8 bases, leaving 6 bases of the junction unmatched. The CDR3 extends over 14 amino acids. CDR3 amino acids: CAISGGTSDNEQFF. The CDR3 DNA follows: TGTGCCATCTCGGGCGGGACTAGCGACAATGAGCAGTTCTTC.

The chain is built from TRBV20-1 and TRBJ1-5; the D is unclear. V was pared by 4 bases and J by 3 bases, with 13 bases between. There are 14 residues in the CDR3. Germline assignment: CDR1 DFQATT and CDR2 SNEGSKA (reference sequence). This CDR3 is CSATQAAVNQPQHF. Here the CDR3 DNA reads TGCAGTGCTACTCAGGCGGCAGTCAATCAGCCCCAGCATTTT.

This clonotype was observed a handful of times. Here the CDR3 DNA reads TGTGCCAGCAGTGAAACAAGTCCCGGGACAGGATTTCTAGCCAAAAACATTCAGTACTTC. Amino acid sequence: CASSETSPGTGFLAKNIQYF. The gene calls are TRBV6-1 and TRBJ2-4, with 8 nucleotides matching TRBD1. V lost 2 bases, J lost 0 bases, and 15 bases stayed unmatched. Germline CDR1 MNHNS, CDR2 SASEGT. The CDR3 runs 20 residues.

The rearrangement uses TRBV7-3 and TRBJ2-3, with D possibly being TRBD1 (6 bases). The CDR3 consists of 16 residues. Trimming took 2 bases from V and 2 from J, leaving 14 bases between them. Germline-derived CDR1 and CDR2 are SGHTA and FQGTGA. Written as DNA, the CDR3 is TGTGCCAGCAGCTTATCACTGGGGGCCCTCACAGATACGCAGTATTTT. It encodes CASSLSLGALTDTQYF. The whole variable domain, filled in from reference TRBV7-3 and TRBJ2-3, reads GAGVSQTPSNKVTEKGKYVELRCDPISGHTALYWYRQSLGQGPEFLIYFQGTGAADDSGLPNDRFFAVRPEGSVSTLKIQRTERGDSAVYLCASSLSLGALTDTQYFGPGTRLTVL.

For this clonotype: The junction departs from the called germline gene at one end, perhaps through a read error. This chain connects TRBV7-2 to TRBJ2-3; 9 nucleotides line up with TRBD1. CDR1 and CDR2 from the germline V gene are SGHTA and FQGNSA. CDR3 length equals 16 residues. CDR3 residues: CASSRPRDRDTGTQYF. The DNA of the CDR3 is TGTGCCAGCAGCCGCCCCCGGGACAGGGACACAGGTACGCAGTATTTT.

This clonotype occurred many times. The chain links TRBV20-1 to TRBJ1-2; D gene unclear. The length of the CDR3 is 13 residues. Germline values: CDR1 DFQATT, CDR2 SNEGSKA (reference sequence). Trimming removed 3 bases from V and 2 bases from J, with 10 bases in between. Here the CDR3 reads CSASVSGNYGYTF. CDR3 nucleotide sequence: TGCAGTGCTAGCGTCAGCGGGAACTATGGCTACACCTTC.

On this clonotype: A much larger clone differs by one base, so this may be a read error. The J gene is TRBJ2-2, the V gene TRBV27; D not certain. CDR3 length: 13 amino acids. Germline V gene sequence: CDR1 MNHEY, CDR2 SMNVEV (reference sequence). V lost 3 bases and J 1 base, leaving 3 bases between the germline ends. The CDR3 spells CASSFRNTGELFF. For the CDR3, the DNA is TGTGCCAGCAGTTTCCGGAACACCGGGGAGCTGTTTTTT.

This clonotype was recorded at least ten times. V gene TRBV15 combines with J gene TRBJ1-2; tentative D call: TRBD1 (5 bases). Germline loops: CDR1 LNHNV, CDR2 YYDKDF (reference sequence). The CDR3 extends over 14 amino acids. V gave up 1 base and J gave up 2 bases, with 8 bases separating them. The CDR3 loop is CATSRGGFNYGYTF. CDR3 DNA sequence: TGTGCCACCAGCAGAGGGGGGTTCAACTATGGCTACACCTTC.

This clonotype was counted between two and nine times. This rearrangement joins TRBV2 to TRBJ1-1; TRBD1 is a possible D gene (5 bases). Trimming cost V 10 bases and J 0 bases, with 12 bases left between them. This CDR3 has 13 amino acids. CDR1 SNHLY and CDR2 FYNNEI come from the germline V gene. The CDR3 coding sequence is TGTGCCAACTCCAGGGCATTGAACACTGAAGCTTTCTTT. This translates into CANSRALNTEAFF. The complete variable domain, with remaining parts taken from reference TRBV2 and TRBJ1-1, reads EPEVTQTPSHQVTQMGQEVILRCVPISNHLYFYWYRQILGQKVEFLVSFYNNEISEKSEIFDDQFSVERPDGSNFTLKIRSTKLEDSAMYFCANSRALNTEAFFGQGTRLTVV.

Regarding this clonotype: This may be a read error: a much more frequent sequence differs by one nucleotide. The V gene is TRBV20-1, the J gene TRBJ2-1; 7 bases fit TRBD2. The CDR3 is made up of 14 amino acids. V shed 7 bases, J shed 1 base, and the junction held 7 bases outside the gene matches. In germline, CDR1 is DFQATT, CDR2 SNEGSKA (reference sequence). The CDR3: CSVGRGGSYNEQFF. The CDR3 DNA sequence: TGCAGTGTAGGGAGGGGTGGATCCTACAATGAGCAGTTCTTC.

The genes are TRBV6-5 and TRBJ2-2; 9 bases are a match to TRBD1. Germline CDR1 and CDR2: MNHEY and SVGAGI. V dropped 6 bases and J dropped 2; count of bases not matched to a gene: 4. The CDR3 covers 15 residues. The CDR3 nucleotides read TGTGCCAGCAGACGGACAGGGGTCAACACCGGGGAGCTGTTTTTT. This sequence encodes CASRRTGVNTGELFF.

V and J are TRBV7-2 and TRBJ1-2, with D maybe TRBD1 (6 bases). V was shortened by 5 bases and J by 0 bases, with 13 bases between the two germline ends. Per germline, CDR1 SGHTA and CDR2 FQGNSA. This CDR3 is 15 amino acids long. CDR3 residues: CASSGYRATNYGYTF. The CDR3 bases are TGTGCCAGCAGCGGTTACAGGGCTACTAACTATGGCTACACCTTC.